This TCR beta chain was sequenced during a study of regulatory T cells in long-lasting Graves disease. This CDR3 is built from 14 residues. After removal of 6 bases from V and 9 bases from J, the junction contained 9 bases not matched to a gene. From germline, CDR1 is MDHEN and CDR2 SYDVKM. In this sample, this clonotype turned up many times. The authors built TCR beta libraries using iRepertoire HTBI primers and Arm-PCR of CDR3 regions. Via MiXCR, TCRdb re-called the multiplex PCR reads, giving one row per CDR3 protein. This sample has approximately 460,000 distinct CDR3 sequences, with roughly 15% found just once. The time point denotes: newly diagnosed GD, antithyroid drugs for less than 3 months. RNA from PBMCs was the source of the TCR library. These data also featured in a second study, about T cells in Graves' hyperthyroidism and ophthalmopathy. That paper states: The study used the HTBI primer set for a first-round RT-PCR of the TCR CDR3.

V gene TRBV28 combines with J gene TRBJ1-5; TRBD1 matches at 9 bases. The sequencing used peripheral blood mononuclear cells (PBMCs), collected at new diagnosis, from a patient treated with antithyroid drugs. This clonotype was sampled from a woman younger than 45 with Graves disease. The CDR3 region has the DNA TGTGCCAGCAGCCATCGTACAGGGGGCAGGCCCCAGCATTTT. Translation: CASSHRTGGRPQHF.